These T cell receptor beta chains were read from a single sample in a study of T-cell reconstitution after alpha-beta-depleted transplantation in children. MiXCR, run by TCRdb on the PCR reads, gives a single entry per CDR3 protein. The data show hundreds of thousands of distinct CDR3 sequences, 16% seen once. The specimen comprised PBMCs from the stem cell graft donor, sampled from the stem cell graft. The receptors derive from a human donor who donated a stem cell graft to a child with acute myeloid leukemia. Each CDR3 is given with its conserved first and last residue.

J gene,V gene,CDR3 protein
TRBJ1-1,TRBV20-1,CSAREGQGSEAFF
TRBJ2-3,TRBV20-1,CSAPPSDTSITDTQYF
TRBJ2-2,TRBV4-2,CASSQVGGGAGELFF
TRBJ1-2,TRBV10-3,CAISEPGTANYGYTF
TRBJ2-7,TRBV20-1,CSATGGSYEQYF
TRBJ2-1,TRBV11-2,CASSLGIGWEGRNEQFF
TRBJ2-1,TRBV7-8,CASSSRGGTGNEQFF
TRBJ1-1,TRBV29-1,CSGRGQTEMNTEAFF
TRBJ2-3,TRBV4-3,CASSQVLLALSTDTQYF
TRBJ2-1,TRBV7-3,CASSPTLGPSSEQFF
TRBJ2-3,TRBV29-1,CSVEDMVHESTDTQYF
TRBJ1-1,TRBV12-3/TRBV12-4,CASSLGQWNTEAFF
TRBJ2-3,TRBV5-6,CASSLPGLAGNTDTQYF
TRBJ2-1,TRBV20-1,CSARDRYSYNEQFF
TRBJ1-6,TRBV12-3/TRBV12-4,CASSPGSSYNSPLHF
TRBJ2-3,TRBV7-2,CASSSQGGLNTDTQYF
TRBJ2-1,TRBV4-2,CASSQDFGGTITLHEQFF
TRBJ2-5,TRBV20-1,CSAVSTIHRGYQETQYF
TRBJ2-5,TRBV20-1,CSAGAGGRETQYF
TRBJ2-5,TRBV10-3,CAISAGSQETQYF
TRBJ2-5,TRBV18,CASGGSQETQYF
TRBJ2-5,TRBV6-1,CASSLGLATETQYF
TRBJ2-2,TRBV12-3/TRBV12-4,CASSLLGELFF
TRBJ2-1,TRBV6-5,CASSYAGNYNEQFF
TRBJ2-3,TRBV5-1,CASSERGDTDTQYF
TRBJ1-4,TRBV5-1,CASRQGGRNEKLFF
TRBJ1-1,TRBV5-1,CASSQGQGPAFF
TRBJ2-3,TRBV12-3/TRBV12-4,CASSFGGLAPPDTQYF
TRBJ2-7,TRBV27,CASSLAGARIYEQYF
TRBJ1-4,TRBV20-1,CSAASPHLANEKLFF
TRBJ2-1,TRBV7-6,CASSRGTSGGDEQFF
TRBJ2-1,TRBV7-2,CASSFLAGSYNEQFF
TRBJ1-5,TRBV27,CASRKVGSGGSNQPQHF
TRBJ2-3,TRBV7-2,CASSAGGRATDTQYF
TRBJ1-2,TRBV7-2,CASSSNSQGARGYTF
TRBJ1-1,TRBV6-2/TRBV6-3,CASSSTVVEAFF
TRBJ2-1,TRBV20-1,CSASTDYHTF
TRBJ2-5,TRBV12-3/TRBV12-4,CASSLVTSGGETQYF
TRBJ1-4,TRBV9,CASSLGRSTNEKLFF
TRBJ1-5,TRBV5-6,CASRLGQGDNQPQHF